This TCR beta chain was captured by sequencing in a study of blood T cell repertoires in COVID-19. This CDR3 is built from 17 residues. Sequencing used immunoSEQ multiplex PCR; TCRdb keeps in-frame clones, though not all of them. The sample contains about 200,000 clones, more than 85% of which appear only once. The J gene is TRBJ2-3, the V gene TRBV21-1; the table names TRBD1, a call not compared with the DNA. TRBV21-1 is tagged as a pseudogene. Material: peripheral blood. This TCR derives from a woman in her fifties or sixties with COVID-19, enrolled during active disease. Written as DNA, the CDR3 is TGTGCCAGCAGCAAAGTTCAGGGGCCCCGCTCCACAGATACGCAGTATTTT. The encoded protein is CASSKVQGPRSTDTQYF.